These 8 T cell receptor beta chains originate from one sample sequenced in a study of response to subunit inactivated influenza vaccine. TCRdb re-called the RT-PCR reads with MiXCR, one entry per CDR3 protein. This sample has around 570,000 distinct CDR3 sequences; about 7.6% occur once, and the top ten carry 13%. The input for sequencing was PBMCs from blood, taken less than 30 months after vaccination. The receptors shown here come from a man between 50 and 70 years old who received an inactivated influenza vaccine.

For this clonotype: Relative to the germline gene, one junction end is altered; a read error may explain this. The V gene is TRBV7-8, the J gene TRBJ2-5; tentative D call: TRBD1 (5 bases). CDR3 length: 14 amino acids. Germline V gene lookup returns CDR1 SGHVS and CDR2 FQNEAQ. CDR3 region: CASSLDPGQDTQYF. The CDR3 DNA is TGTGCCAGCAGCTTAGACCCAGGGCAAGACACCCAGTACTTC.

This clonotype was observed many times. Here the CDR3 DNA reads TGCAGTGTCCAGACTAGCGGGACCTACAATGAGCAGTTCTTC. Its protein product is CSVQTSGTYNEQFF. V is TRBV20-1 and J is TRBJ2-1, with 11 bases identical to TRBD2. After removal of 7 bases from V and 2 bases from J, the junction contained 4 bases not matched to a gene. The CDR3 covers 14 residues. In germline, CDR1 is DFQATT, CDR2 SNEGSKA (reference sequence).

The CDR3 loop is CATSANGAANEQFF. Written as DNA, the CDR3 is TGTGCCACCAGTGCGAACGGGGCCGCCAATGAGCAGTTCTTC. The J gene is TRBJ2-1, the V gene TRBV24-1; TRBD1 or TRBD2 may be the D gene (5 bases each). There are 14 residues in the CDR3. Trimming stripped 5 bases from V and 6 bases from J, with 13 bases between. The V gene's germline CDR1 is KGHDR and CDR2 SFDVKD.

The CDR3 bases are TGCGCCAGCAGGAGAGACAGTGAGCAGTTCTTC. The encoded protein is CASRRDSEQFF. The V and J genes are TRBV5-1 and TRBJ2-1; D is possibly TRBD1 (5 bases). The CDR3 totals 11 residues. Germline V CDR1 and CDR2: SGHRS, YFSETQ. V dropped 5 bases and J dropped 9 bases, with 9 bases sitting between them.

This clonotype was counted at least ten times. CDR3 residues: CSARGNGRAYYNEQFF. DNA of the CDR3: TGCAGTGCTAGAGGAAACGGGAGGGCCTATTACAATGAGCAGTTCTTC. The chain joins TRBV20-1 to TRBJ2-1; the match to TRBD2 covers 8 bases. V lost 1 base to trimming and J lost 4 bases; unmatched junction nucleotides: 9. From germline, CDR1 is DFQATT and CDR2 SNEGSKA (reference sequence). The CDR3 has 16 residues.

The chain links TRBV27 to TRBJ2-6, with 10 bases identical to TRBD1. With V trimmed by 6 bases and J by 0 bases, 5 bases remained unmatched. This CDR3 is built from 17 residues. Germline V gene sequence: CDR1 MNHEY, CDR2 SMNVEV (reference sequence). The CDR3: CASRRGQGVSGANVLTF. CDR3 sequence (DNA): TGTGCCAGCAGACGAGGACAGGGGGTCTCTGGGGCCAACGTCCTGACTTTC.

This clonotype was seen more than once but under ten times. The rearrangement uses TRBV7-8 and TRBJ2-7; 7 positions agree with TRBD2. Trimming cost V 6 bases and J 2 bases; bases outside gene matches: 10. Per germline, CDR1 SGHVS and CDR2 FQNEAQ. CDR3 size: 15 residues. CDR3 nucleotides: TGTGCCAGCAGACCAAATCCTAGCGGACCCTACGAGCAGTACTTC. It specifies CASRPNPSGPYEQYF.

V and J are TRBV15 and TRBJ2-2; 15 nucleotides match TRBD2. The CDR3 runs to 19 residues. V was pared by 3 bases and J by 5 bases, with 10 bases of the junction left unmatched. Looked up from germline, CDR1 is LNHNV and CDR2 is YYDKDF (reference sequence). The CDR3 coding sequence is TGTGCCACCAGCAGTCGGACTAGCGGGAGGGCCATGTATACCGGGGAGCTGTTTTTT. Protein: CATSSRTSGRAMYTGELFF. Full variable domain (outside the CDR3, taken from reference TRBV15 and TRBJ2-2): DAMVIQNPRYQVTQFGKPVTLSCSQTLNHNVMYWYQQKSSQAPKLLFHYYDKDFNNEADTPDNFQSRRPNTSFCFLDIRSPGLGDTAMYLCATSSRTSGRAMYTGELFFGEGSRLTVL.